The following is a TCR beta chain sequence with its context. Its antigen remains unidentified. Germline CDR1 is MNHEY and CDR2 is SMNVEV (reference sequence). The CDR3 has 13 amino acids. The V and J ends lost 3 bases and 4 bases respectively, with 9 bases between them. Sequencing targeted expressed TCRB transcripts, as all isolated RNA had been reverse transcribed. Sequenced by immunoSEQ multiplex PCR; TCRdb stores in-frame clones only, minus some. The sample has some 130,000 clones; approximately 9% are singletons. This entry comes from a study of beta chain features in type 1 diabetes. Study observations and caveats: Shorter TCRB CDR3s, moderately but significantly so, marked every one of the four CD4+ subsets in Type 1 diabetes patients. In type 1 diabetes patients, VDJ junctions had fewer insertions; deletions at these junctions were more frequent. Healthy donors had naive, central memory and Treg TCRB repertoires that appeared less similar than those seen among patients. For patients and controls alike, PCR might favor shorter templates to the same degree.

In all sorted populations, purity surpassed 95%. This TCR derives from a man aged 30 to 39 with type 1 diabetes. The V and J genes are TRBV27 and TRBJ1-2, with D possibly TRBD1 on 6 matching bases. The sample comprised central memory CD4+ T cells from blood. The CDR3 spells CASSFAGAYGYTF. CDR3 nucleotide sequence: TGTGCCAGCAGTTTTGCGGGGGCCTATGGCTACACCTTC.